This T cell receptor (beta chain) was identified in a study of blood T cells in healthy people across ages. A second PCR, run for 7 to 11 cycles, used a sample-barcoded 5' primer plus a J-beta primer mix. TCRdb passed the 5' RACE reads through MiXCR, listing each CDR3 protein once. This table has some 1.4 million distinct CDR3 sequences, 42% appearing once. CDR1 and CDR2 from the germline V gene are SEHNR and FQNEAQ (reference sequence). V gave up 3 bases and J gave up 7 bases, with 18 bases separating them. The CDR3 runs to 15 residues. This chain joins TRBV7-9 and TRBJ1-2, with D possibly being TRBD1 (5 bases). The sequenced sample was blood. This TCR was recovered from a woman in her late teens or twenties in good health. In DNA, the CDR3 is TGTGCCAGCAGCTTTTACCCCCGGCAGGGCGGTGGCTACACCTTC. Its protein product is CASSFYPRQGGGYTF.